Detailed here is one T cell receptor beta chain. Amplification yielded TCR beta CDR3 regions, with RNA transcripts as the source. A set of HTBI primers served as the primers for a first-round RT-PCR of the TCR CDR3. TCRdb independently ran MiXCR on the multiplex PCR reads; one entry per CDR3 protein. The sample holds some 740,000 distinct CDR3 sequences, about 14% seen once. The sample is drawn from a study of T cells in Graves' hyperthyroidism and ophthalmopathy. The hyperthyroidism patients had all been newly diagnosed, and their disease duration was under 2 months. Their ages ranged from 18 to 65 years. Sequenced input: blood. The TCR sequence derives from a woman between 18 and 30 years old with Graves' hyperthyroidism.

The CDR3 region has the DNA TGCAGTGCTAGGAGGGCTGGGACTTTTGTCTACGAGCAGTACTTC. Protein product: CSARRAGTFVYEQYF. This sequence joins TRBV20-1 and TRBJ2-7, with TRBD2 as a possible D gene (6 bases). The V and J ends lost 3 bases and 3 bases respectively, with 18 bases between them. This CDR3 has 15 amino acids. Germline CDR1 DFQATT, CDR2 SNEGSKA (reference sequence).